Listed below are T cell receptor beta chains from one sample, sequenced in a study of T-cell reconstitution after alpha-beta-depleted transplantation in children. Each CDR3 protein is one row after TCRdb ran MiXCR on the PCR reads. The sample shows almost 400,000 distinct CDR3 sequences, around 20% of them seen only once. The specimen was PBMCs from the stem cell graft donor, collected from the stem cell graft. The receptors here all came from a human donor who donated a stem cell graft to a child with acute myeloid leukemia. Each CDR3 is given with its conserved first and last residue. The D gene is left open where the match is weak. Rows give clone size only sometimes, using once, few, many, or a class for an expanded clone.

clone_size	j_call	v_call	d_call	cdr3_nt	cdr3_aa
-	TRBJ2-3	TRBV7-2	-	TGTGCCAGCAGCTTAGATGGCCCCACAGATACGCAGTATTTT	CASSLDGPTDTQYF
-	TRBJ2-5	TRBV27	-	TGTGCCACTAATAAGTACCAAGAGACCCAGTACTTC	CATNKYQETQYF
few	TRBJ2-7	TRBV6-5	TRBD1	TGTGCCAGCAGTTACTTTCCGGGACAGGGGTTTGAGCAGTACTTC	CASSYFPGQGFEQYF
few	TRBJ2-7	TRBV29-1	TRBD2	TGCAGCGTTAGCGGGAGAGGGAACGAGCAGTACTTC	CSVSGRGNEQYF
many	TRBJ1-6	TRBV20-1	-	TGCAGTGCTTATAAGGGGAGCTCCTATAATTCACCCCTCCACTTT	CSAYKGSSYNSPLHF
few	TRBJ2-5	TRBV12-3/TRBV12-4	TRBD1	TGTGCCAGCAGACCGGGACAGTACCAAGAGACCCAGTACTTC	CASRPGQYQETQYF
-	TRBJ2-1	TRBV28	-	TGTGCCAGCAGTGGGATTGGTTATGAGCAGTTCTTC	CASSGIGYEQFF
-	TRBJ2-1	TRBV6-5	-	TGTGCCAGCAGATCACTCGTCAATGAGCAGTTCTTC	CASRSLVNEQFF
few	TRBJ2-1	TRBV6-2/TRBV6-3	-	TGTGCCAGCAGTTACGGCTCCCTCGGGGGTGAGCAGTTCTTC	CASSYGSLGGEQFF
few	TRBJ1-2	TRBV12-3/TRBV12-4	-	TGTGCCAGCAGTCTCACAGGGAATTTCGGTGGCTACACCTTC	CASSLTGNFGGYTF
-	TRBJ2-7	TRBV7-3	-	TGTGCCAGCAGCTTAAAGGGGGGACCAACCTACGAGCAGTACTTC	CASSLKGGPTYEQYF
-	TRBJ2-2	TRBV12-3/TRBV12-4	TRBD1	TGTGCCAGCATTCTCACAGGGGTCGACACCGGGGAGCTGTTTTTT	CASILTGVDTGELFF
many	TRBJ2-7	TRBV12-3/TRBV12-4	-	TGTGCCAGCAAGGATGCGACCTACGAGCAGTACTTC	CASKDATYEQYF
many	TRBJ2-1	TRBV20-1	-	TGCAGTGCTAGAGATCTCTGGGGGAGCGGCAATGAGCAGTTCTTC	CSARDLWGSGNEQFF
few	TRBJ2-1	TRBV11-1	TRBD1	TGTGCCAGCAGCCACGTACGACAGGGTTTACGGGGTACCTCCTACAATGAGCAGTTCTTC	CASSHVRQGLRGTSYNEQFF
few	TRBJ2-7	TRBV12-3/TRBV12-4	-	TGTGCCAGCAGTTCTCGGGACCGTCATTCCTACGAGCAGTACTTC	CASSSRDRHSYEQYF
few	TRBJ2-1	TRBV4-1	TRBD2	TGCGCCAGCAGCCGGGGACTAGCGGGAGGACGCTCCTACAATGAGCAGTTCTTC	CASSRGLAGGRSYNEQFF
few	TRBJ2-1	TRBV4-1	-	TGCGCCAGCAGCCAAGAGGGGTCGGGAGAACCCTACAATGAGCAGTTCTTC	CASSQEGSGEPYNEQFF
-	TRBJ1-1	TRBV12-3/TRBV12-4	-	TGTGCCAGCAGTTATCAGTTGGGGAACACTGAAGCTTTCTTT	CASSYQLGNTEAFF
few	TRBJ2-5	TRBV5-1	-	TGCGCCAGCAGACAACAAGAGACCCAGTACTTC	CASRQQETQYF
-	TRBJ2-7	TRBV11-2	TRBD2	TGTGCCAGCAGCTTAGACGGGAGGGCCTCTGAGCAGTACTTC	CASSLDGRASEQYF
many	TRBJ2-5	TRBV7-2	-	TGTGCCAGCAGCTTACCTACGTTGGAGACCCAGTACTTC	CASSLPTLETQYF
-	TRBJ2-7	TRBV4-1	-	TGCGCCAGCAGCCAAGATGACGGGTCCTACGAGCAGTACTTC	CASSQDDGSYEQYF
-	TRBJ1-3	TRBV28	-	TGTGCCAGCAGCCTACCGAACTCCGGGATCTCTGGAAACACCATATATTTT	CASSLPNSGISGNTIYF
few	TRBJ2-3	TRBV6-1	-	TGTGCCAGCAGTGAGCTAAAGGGATCCGCAGATACGCAGTATTTT	CASSELKGSADTQYF
few	TRBJ1-1	TRBV2	-	TGTGCCAGCAGCGAGTACAGGACGAACACTGAAGCTTTCTTT	CASSEYRTNTEAFF
-	TRBJ2-7	TRBV20-1	TRBD2	TGCAGTGCTAGATCAAGCGGGGAGGGACTAATCCTATACGAGCAGTACTTC	CSARSSGEGLILYEQYF
-	TRBJ2-1	TRBV7-9	TRBD2	TGTGCCAGCAGCCCAGTACGCGGGAGCTCCTACAATGAGCAGTTCTTC	CASSPVRGSSYNEQFF
-	TRBJ1-1	TRBV9	-	TGTGCCAGCAGCCCCTACTCAGGAGGCACTGAAGCTTTCTTT	CASSPYSGGTEAFF
many	TRBJ2-2	TRBV6-1	-	TGTGCCAGCAGATCTTCCCGGGACACCGGGGAGCTGTTTTTT	CASRSSRDTGELFF
-	TRBJ2-1	TRBV5-5	TRBD2	TGTGCCAGCAGCTTGGCCTTGGCGGGAGCCCCGGATGAGCAGTTCTTC	CASSLALAGAPDEQFF
few	TRBJ2-3	TRBV12-3/TRBV12-4	-	TGTGCCAGCAGTGGGACTTTGAGCGATACGCAGTATTTT	CASSGTLSDTQYF
-	TRBJ2-7	TRBV13	-	TGTGCCAGCAGCCCTGGGAAGGGCCGCTACGAGCAGTACTTC	CASSPGKGRYEQYF
-	TRBJ1-4	TRBV28	TRBD1	TGTGCCAGCAGTTTCCCGGGACAGGGTTCGGGTGAAAAACTGTTTTTT	CASSFPGQGSGEKLFF
few	TRBJ2-7	TRBV11-2	TRBD2	TGTGCCAGCAGCCGCCCAGCGGGAGTTAGCTCCTACGAGCAGTACTTC	CASSRPAGVSSYEQYF
few	TRBJ2-5	TRBV5-1	-	TGCGCCAGCAGCTTCTCCCTAGCAGAGACCCAGTACTTC	CASSFSLAETQYF
-	TRBJ2-7	TRBV20-1	-	TGCAGTGCTGCTAGACAGAGCTACGAGCAGTACTTC	CSAARQSYEQYF
few	TRBJ1-1	TRBV6-1	-	TGTGCCAGCCGAAGGGGGGGGAACACTGAAGCTTTCTTT	CASRRGGNTEAFF
-	TRBJ1-5	TRBV20-1	TRBD1	TGCAGTGCTATACCCGGGACAGCCAGCAATCAGCCCCAGCATTTT	CSAIPGTASNQPQHF
-	TRBJ2-1	TRBV25-1	-	TGTGCCAGCAGTCCATTCAGCGATAACTCCTACAATGAGCAGTTCTTC	CASSPFSDNSYNEQFF